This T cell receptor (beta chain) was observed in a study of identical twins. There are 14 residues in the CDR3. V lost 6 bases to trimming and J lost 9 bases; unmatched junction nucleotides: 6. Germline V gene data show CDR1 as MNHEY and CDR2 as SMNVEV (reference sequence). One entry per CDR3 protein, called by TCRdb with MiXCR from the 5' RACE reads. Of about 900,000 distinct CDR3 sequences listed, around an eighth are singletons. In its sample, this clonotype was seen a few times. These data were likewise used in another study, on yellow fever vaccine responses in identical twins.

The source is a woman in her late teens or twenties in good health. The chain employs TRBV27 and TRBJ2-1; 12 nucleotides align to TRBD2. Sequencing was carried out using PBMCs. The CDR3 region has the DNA TGTGCCAGCAGCCCACTAGCGGGGGGATTTGAGCAGTTCTTC. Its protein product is CASSPLAGGFEQFF.